A selection of T cell receptor beta chains follows, all from one sample in a study of T-cell memory formation after mild COVID-19. TCRdb re-analysed the 5' RACE reads in MiXCR, keeping a single row per CDR3 protein. This sample has 140,000 to 150,000 distinct CDR3 sequences, with about 25% found just once. The sample taken for sequencing was PBMCs or a T cell subset sorted from them (not recorded which). These receptors all stem from an adult woman who had mild COVID-19 (a few samples of this study predate the infection). Cell type and time point are not known. Both conserved end residues are part of each CDR3. A D gene is named only where the DNA matches it firmly. For some rows the clone size is stated as once, few or many, or as a class when expanded; others skip it.

. TRBJ2-3 few TRBV4-1 14 TGCGCCAGCAGCCAAGAAAGATCCCCAGATACGCAGTATTTT CASSQERSPDTQYF
. TRBJ1-1 . TRBV12-3/TRBV12-4 13 TGTGCCAGCAGTTTTTCGGGTCACACTGAAGCTTTCTTT CASSFSGHTEAFF
TRBD1 TRBJ1-5 few TRBV12-3/TRBV12-4 16 TGTGCCAGCTCCCCGATGAGGACAGGGGGGTGGTGGCCCCAGCATTTT CASSPMRTGGWWPQHF
. TRBJ2-1 few TRBV6-5 15 TGTGCCAGCAGTTACTCGTACGACTCCTACAATGAGCAGTTCTTC CASSYSYDSYNEQFF
. TRBJ2-5 many TRBV7-9 12 TGTGCCAGCAGCTCCGCTACGGATACCCAGTACTTC CASSSATDTQYF
. TRBJ1-1 few TRBV7-3 13 TGTGCCAGCAGTTGGACCGAGAGGACTGAAGCTTTCTTT CASSWTERTEAFF
. TRBJ1-4 many TRBV19 14 TGTGCCAGTAGTATAGCGGGACACGAAGAAAAACTGTTTTTT CASSIAGHEEKLFF
TRBD1 TRBJ2-1 few TRBV7-9 14 TGTGCCAGCAGCTGGTGGGACAGCCCCTATGAGCAGTTCTTC CASSWWDSPYEQFF
TRBD1 TRBJ1-2 few TRBV20-1 14 TGCAGTGCTAGATACCACAGGGGAGAAGGGGGCTACACCTTC CSARYHRGEGGYTF
. TRBJ1-2 . TRBV6-5 15 TGTGCCAGCAGTTACTCTGGGACATACCTCCAAGGCTACACCTTC CASSYSGTYLQGYTF
TRBD2 TRBJ2-4 . TRBV3-1 17 TGTGCCAGCAGCCTCCCGAGGGTAGCGGGGGGGAAAAACATTCAGTACTTC CASSLPRVAGGKNIQYF
. TRBJ2-1 . TRBV4-3 13 TGCGCCAGCAGCCGGGACGGTTACAATGAGCAGTTCTTC CASSRDGYNEQFF
TRBD1 TRBJ2-6 few TRBV23-1 17 TGCGCCAGCCCGAACAGGGGTTTGCTATCTGGGGCCAACGTCCTGACTTTC CASPNRGLLSGANVLTF
. TRBJ2-5 few TRBV5-1 13 TGCGCCAGCAGCTTGCCCCCACAAGAGACCCAGTACTTC CASSLPPQETQYF
TRBD2 TRBJ2-7 few TRBV4-2 16 TGTGCCAGCAGCCAAGACCCGGGGGGGCCTACCTACGAGCAGTACTTC CASSQDPGGPTYEQYF
. TRBJ1-3 . TRBV1 17 . CTSSQGIGWGPGNTIYF
TRBD1 TRBJ1-1 . TRBV7-9 14 TGTGCCCTCACAGGGGGCGCTTTGGACACTGAAGCTTTCTTT CALTGGALDTEAFF
. TRBJ1-1 . TRBV27 14 TGTGCCAGCAGCTCGGGACATTTGAACACTGAAGCTTTCTTT CASSSGHLNTEAFF
. TRBJ1-6 few TRBV4-2 16 TGTGCCAGCAGCCAACAGGACAGTCCCCTGAACTCACCCCTCCACTTT CASSQQDSPLNSPLHF
. TRBJ2-2 . TRBV4-1 12 TGCGCCAGCAGCCATTCTTCCGGGGAGCTGTTTTTT CASSHSSGELFF
TRBD1 TRBJ2-7 . TRBV7-9 16 TGTGCCAGCAGCTCAGTTCGACAGGGGGATTGGTACGAGCAGTACTTC CASSSVRQGDWYEQYF
TRBD2 TRBJ2-1 . TRBV20-1 22 TGCAGTGCTAGAGCGTATCGGTCGGGACTAGCGGGAGGCACAGTAAACTACAATGAGCAGTTCTTC CSARAYRSGLAGGTVNYNEQFF
. TRBJ2-1 . TRBV7-9 16 TGTTCCAGCAGTCCCGCCACGGGGCCAGTGTACAATGAGCAGTTCTTC CSSSPATGPVYNEQFF
. TRBJ1-1 few TRBV29-1 15 TGCAGCGCCGCGGGGGCCCGAAACAGCAACACTGAAGCTTTCTTT CSAAGARNSNTEAFF
TRBD2 TRBJ2-3 . TRBV12-3/TRBV12-4 16 TGTGCCAGCAGCCCTACTAGCGGGAGTTACACAGATACGCAGTATTTT CASSPTSGSYTDTQYF
. TRBJ1-5 . TRBV2 16 TGTGCCAGCAGTGATGTAGGTCTTTTAATTGATCAGCCCCAGCATTTT CASSDVGLLIDQPQHF
. TRBJ2-6 . TRBV6-5 15 TGTGCCAGCACCGACCGGGGGACTGGGGCCAACGTCCTGACTTTC CASTDRGTGANVLTF
. TRBJ2-2 few TRBV5-1 14 TGCGCCAGCAGCTTCACAGGGTTGACCGGGGAGCTGTTTTTT CASSFTGLTGELFF
. TRBJ1-6 . TRBV5-1 13 TGCGCCAGCTCTGGGGCGGTACCTGCACCCCTCCACTTT CASSGAVPAPLHF
TRBD1 TRBJ1-1 few TRBV7-3 14 TGTGCCAGCAGATCTACAGGGGGGAACACTGAAGCTTTCTTT CASRSTGGNTEAFF
. TRBJ2-1 . TRBV11-2 16 TGTGCCAGCAGCTTAAAAAGGACGGAAAAGGGCGATGAGCAGTTCTTC CASSLKRTEKGDEQFF
TRBD2 TRBJ2-2 medium-sized TRBV7-3 15 TGTGCCAGCAGCCCGGGACTAGGAGACACCGGGGAGCTGTTTTTT CASSPGLGDTGELFF
. TRBJ1-5 . TRBV12-3/TRBV12-4 15 TGTGCCAGCAGTTTGGACTCCGTTACAAGTCAGCCCCAGCATTTT CASSLDSVTSQPQHF
TRBD1 TRBJ2-7 . TRBV7-9 15 TGTGCCAGCAGTCGAACAGGGGCAGGGTCCTACGAGCAGTACTTC CASSRTGAGSYEQYF
. TRBJ2-7 few TRBV5-6 16 TGTGCCAGCAGCTTGGGCGGCAGTCGGTTAATCTACGAGCAGTACTTC CASSLGGSRLIYEQYF
TRBD2 TRBJ2-1 . TRBV5-1 14 TGCGCCAGCAGCCCTAGCGGGTTATACAATGAGCAGTTCTTC CASSPSGLYNEQFF
TRBD2 TRBJ2-7 . TRBV27 13 TGTGCCAGCAGTTTAACTAGCGGACTAGAGCAGTACTTC CASSLTSGLEQYF
. TRBJ1-2 few TRBV9 14 TGTGCCAGCAGCGGTGGGACCGTAAGCTATGGCTACACCTTC CASSGGTVSYGYTF
. TRBJ2-1 . TRBV9 14 TGTGCCAGCAGCGAACATAACTCCTACAATGAGCAGTTCTTC CASSEHNSYNEQFF
. TRBJ2-5 . TRBV20-1 13 TGCAGTGCTCGAGGCGGGGGCGAAGAGACCCAGTACTTC CSARGGGEETQYF
. TRBJ1-5 . TRBV27 17 TGTGCCAGCAGTCCTCGGGAGGGAGGTTATCCCGATCAGCCCCAGCATTTT CASSPREGGYPDQPQHF
. TRBJ2-1 once TRBV27 13 TGTGCCAGCAGTCGGGACGGGGGACATGAGCAGTTCTTC CASSRDGGHEQFF
TRBD2 TRBJ2-7 . TRBV5-6 16 TGTGCCAGCAGCGACCGAACTAGCGGGAGAACCTACGAGCAGTACTTC CASSDRTSGRTYEQYF
TRBD2 TRBJ2-1 . TRBV9 16 TGTGCCAGCAGCCCCTTGCGACTAGCGGGGAGTAGTGAGCAGTTCTTC CASSPLRLAGSSEQFF
. TRBJ2-1 . TRBV5-1 17 TGCGCCAGCAGTTCTCCCCCGGACGGGAACCCCTACAATGAGCAGTTCTTC CASSSPPDGNPYNEQFF
. TRBJ2-7 few TRBV9 16 TGTGCCAGCAGCTCCTATCTTTTGGCGGGTGTAGAAGAGCAGTACTTC CASSSYLLAGVEEQYF
. TRBJ2-5 . TRBV30 16 TGTGCCTGGAGTCGCGACAGTTGGGGGTACCAAGAGACCCAGTACTTC CAWSRDSWGYQETQYF
TRBD2 TRBJ2-3 . TRBV3-1 18 TGTGCCAGAAGCCAAGAACGTAGCGGGGGGGAGCCCACAGATACGCAGTATTTT CARSQERSGGEPTDTQYF
TRBD1 TRBJ2-7 . TRBV4-1 15 TGCGCCAGCCGTGACAGGGCCACAACCTCCTACGAGCAGTACTTC CASRDRATTSYEQYF
TRBD1 TRBJ1-5 . TRBV7-6 13 TGTGCCAGCAGCATGACAGGGCGCCAGCCCCAGCATTTT CASSMTGRQPQHF
TRBD2 TRBJ2-1 . TRBV2 14 TGTGCCAGCATCGGGACTAGCGTTATCAATGAGCAGTTCTTC CASIGTSVINEQFF
TRBD1 TRBJ2-7 few TRBV7-9 15 TGTGCCAGCAGCCCCCCGGACAGGGTGACCTACGAGCAGTACTTC CASSPPDRVTYEQYF
TRBD1 TRBJ2-1 . TRBV13 17 TGTGCCAGCAGCTCGACACAGGGGTGGCTTTTGTACAATGAGCAGTTCTTC CASSSTQGWLLYNEQFF